The clone carrying this T cell receptor (beta chain) was detected many times. Clones were sequenced by immunoSEQ multiplex PCR, and TCRdb holds only the in-frame ones, with some missing. The sample includes approximately 15,000 clones, none of them occurring once. Cyclophosphamide on days +3 and +4 followed busulfan-fludarabine conditioning and a marrow graft. The data were obtained in a study of T cells after posttransplantation cyclophosphamide. Germline lookup yields CDR1 SQVTM and CDR2 ANQGSEA. V dropped 4 bases and J dropped 4 bases, with 12 bases sitting between them. The CDR3 runs 13 residues. V and J are TRBV29-1 and TRBJ2-3, with D hard to call. The TCR sequence derives from a female patient aged 30 to 40 who received an allogeneic stem cell transplant from a related donor, was CMV-positive, and had no GVHD. The T cells may come from the graft donor. This specimen consisted of PBMCs, obtained after allogeneic stem cell transplant with posttransplant cyclophosphamide. In DNA form, the CDR3 reads TGCAGCGTTGCGGCGGTGCACGCAGATACGCAGTATTTT. Translating gives CSVAAVHADTQYF.